Shown below are 19 T cell receptor beta chains from a single sample sequenced in a study of cytomegalovirus exposure and HLA in healthy donors (dated by TCRdb to about 2017). The library was made by the immunoSEQ multiplex PCR assay. TCRdb took over this immuneACCESS table, retaining in-frame rearrangements with V and J assigned. Such tables are incomplete; in checked studies, under half of the missing clones stem from an unresolved V gene, and the remainder is unexplained. In this sample the table shows 250,000 to 300,000 clones, approximately 86% of which occur a single time. 0.9% to 1.1% of the sample lies in the top ten. Material for sequencing was PBMCs. These receptors all come from a young woman in good health and CMV-seronegative.

Notes on this clone: Other DNA sequences in the same sample also yield this CDR3. The chain couples TRBV19 to TRBJ1-5, with 9 positions matching TRBD1. V was pared by 4 bases and J by 7 bases, with 5 bases of the junction left unmatched. The CDR3 contains 14 residues. Germline V CDR1 and CDR2: LNHDA, SQIVND (reference sequence). The CDR3 is CASSTDRGRQPQHF. Written as DNA, the CDR3 is TGTGCCAGTAGTACGGACAGGGGAAGGCAGCCCCAGCATTTT. Looking up the rest from reference TRBV19 and TRBJ1-5 gives the full variable domain: DGGITQSPKYLFRKEGQNVTLSCEQNLNHDAMYWYRQDPGQGLRLIYYSQIVNDFQKGDIAEGYSVSREKKESFPLTVTSAQKNPTAFYLCASSTDRGRQPQHFGDGTRLSIL.

The CDR3 here is CASSDGEWAEAFF. CDR3 nucleotide sequence: TGCGCCAGCAGTGACGGGGAATGGGCTGAAGCTTTCTTT. The genes are TRBV10-1 and TRBJ1-1; D is unclear. V was trimmed by 3 bases and J by 6 bases, leaving 11 bases between them. CDR1 and CDR2 from the germline V gene are WNHNN and SYGVQD (reference sequence). CDR3 length equals 13 residues.

The rearrangement links TRBV9 to TRBJ2-5, with 12 bases that match TRBD2. Trimming cost V 3 bases and J 5 bases; bases outside gene matches: 5. Per germline, CDR1 SGDLS and CDR2 YYNGEE. The CDR3 is 15 residues long. The CDR3 here is CASSARTSGMETQYF. The CDR3 nucleotides read TGTGCCAGCAGCGCCCGGACTAGCGGGATGGAGACCCAGTACTTC.

The gene calls are TRBV11-2 and TRBJ1-1; 10 bases match TRBD1. V was clipped by 4 bases and J by 5 bases; unmatched bases: 4. Germline assignment: CDR1 SGHAT and CDR2 FQNNGV. The CDR3 runs to 14 residues. The CDR3 here is CASSWDRGRTEAFF. In DNA, the CDR3 is TGTGCCAGCAGCTGGGACAGGGGTCGAACTGAAGCTTTCTTT. Full variable domain (missing parts from reference TRBV11-2 and TRBJ1-1): EAGVAQSPRYKIIEKRQSVAFWCNPISGHATLYWYQQILGQGPKLLIQFQNNGVVDDSQLPKDRFSAERLKGVDSTLKIQPAKLEDSAVYLCASSWDRGRTEAFFGQGTRLTVV.

The chain joins TRBV5-4 to TRBJ1-2, with D possibly being TRBD1 (6 bases). The CDR3 is made up of 13 amino acids. Germline CDR1 SGHNT, CDR2 YYREEE (reference sequence). Deletions cut 4 bases from V and 4 bases from J, with 11 bases between. The CDR3 loop is CASSQTGRYGYTF. CDR3 in DNA: TGTGCCAGCAGCCAGACAGGACGCTATGGCTACACCTTC. Looking up the rest from reference TRBV5-4 and TRBJ1-2 gives the full variable domain: ETGVTQSPTHLIKTRGQQVTLRCSSQSGHNTVSWYQQALGQGPQFIFQYYREEENGRGNFPPRFSGLQFPNYSSELNVNALELDDSALYLCASSQTGRYGYTFGSGTRLTVV.

Remarks on this clone: One end of the junction fails to match germline, which may point to a read error. The chain employs TRBV5-6 and TRBJ1-2, with unresolved D. The CDR3 contains 13 residues. Germline CDR1 reads SGHDT; CDR2 reads YYEEEE. The DNA for the CDR3 is TGTGCCAGCAGGTTGGTTTTCAGTAAGGGCTACACCTTC. This codes for CASRLVFSKGYTF.

There are a few counts of this clone. The rearrangement uses TRBV27 and TRBJ1-2; 9 bases match TRBD1. Per the germline V gene, CDR1 is MNHEY and CDR2 is SMNVEV (reference sequence). V gave up 7 bases and J gave up 8 bases; unmatched junction bases: 11. The CDR3 is 14 amino acids. The CDR3 reads CASTADRGLRGYTF. The CDR3 coding sequence is TGTGCCAGCACCGCGGACAGGGGACTAAGAGGCTACACCTTC.

This clone was recorded once. The rearrangement joins TRBV19 to TRBJ1-2; D uncertain. The length of the CDR3 is 12 residues. The germline V and J ends were trimmed by 5 bases and 3 bases, with 7 bases remaining between them. The germline V gene has CDR1 LNHDA and CDR2 SQIVND (reference sequence). CDR3 nucleotides: TGTGCCAGTAGTGAGGTGGACTATGGCTACACCTTC. It codes for CASSEVDYGYTF.

This clone was seen more than once but under ten times. The chain recombines TRBV30 with TRBJ1-4, with D tentatively TRBD1 (6 bases). CDR1 GTSNPN and CDR2 SVGIG come from the germline V gene (reference sequence). V lost 0 bases, J lost 8 bases, and 19 bases lay in between. There are 16 residues in the CDR3. In DNA form, the CDR3 reads TGTGCCTGGAGTGTAGAGCGAGAGGGGGGGGGCGAAAAACTGTTTTTT. As protein: CAWSVEREGGGEKLFF.

The chain uses TRBV21-1 and TRBJ1-2. TRBV21-1 is a pseudogene segment. CDR3 size: 14 residues. In nucleotides, the CDR3 is TGTGCCAGCAGCCCCCGGCCCGCGGTTTGGGGCTACACCTTC. This gives the protein CASSPRPAVWGYTF.

V gene TRBV30 combines with J gene TRBJ2-7; 8 bases align to TRBD1. With 6 bases clipped from V and 3 bases from J, the junction kept 10 bases outside the gene matches. The CDR3 has 14 amino acids. CDR1 and CDR2 from the germline V gene are GTSNPN and SVGIG (reference sequence). The CDR3 coding sequence is TGTGCCTGCCACCTCAGGGGGCGCAGCTACGAGCAGTACTTC. It codes for CACHLRGRSYEQYF. The variable domain in full, completed from reference TRBV30 and TRBJ2-7, reads SQTIHQWPATLVQPVGSPLSLECTVEGTSNPNLYWYRQAAGRGLQLLFYSVGIGQISSEVPQNLSASRPQDRQFILSSKKLLLSDSGFYLCACHLRGRSYEQYFGPGTRLTVT.

CDR3 sequence: CASSDTQGMNTEAFF. The DNA for the CDR3 is TGTGCCAGCAGCGATACCCAGGGGATGAACACTGAAGCTTTCTTT. The V call is TRBV7-9, the J call TRBJ1-1; tentatively, D is TRBD1 (6 bases). Per the germline V gene, CDR1 is SEHNR and CDR2 is FQNEAQ (reference sequence). The CDR3 covers 15 residues. Between the trimmed V and J ends, which lost 5 bases and 0 bases, there was a span of 13 bases.

The chain combines TRBV6-1 with TRBJ1-2; 7 bases fit TRBD1. The junction had 14 bases not matched to a gene; V was cut back by 5 bases and J by 8 bases. The germline V gene encodes CDR1 MNHNS and CDR2 SASEGT. This CDR3 region has 15 residues. CDR3 sequence: CASSPLERQGNGYTF. The CDR3 DNA reads TGTGCCAGCAGTCCCTTAGAGAGACAGGGTAACGGCTACACCTTC.

The gene calls are TRBV30 and TRBJ1-5; 8 nucleotides line up with TRBD1. Trimming at V came to 0 bases and at J to 4 bases, leaving 8 bases not matched to a gene. This CDR3 is 16 amino acids long. Germline CDR1 reads GTSNPN; CDR2 reads SVGIG (reference sequence). The CDR3 DNA reads TGTGCCTGGAGTGTAGCAGGGGGCTTCAGAAATCAGCCCCAGCATTTT. Its protein is CAWSVAGGFRNQPQHF.

The chain combines TRBV5-1 with TRBJ2-7; 13 nucleotides agree with TRBD2. The length of the CDR3 is 15 residues. The V gene end was trimmed by 4 bases and the J gene end by 4 bases; junction bases not matched to a gene: 5. Germline loops: CDR1 SGHRS, CDR2 YFSETQ. The CDR3 loop reads CASSITSGGAYEQYF. In DNA, the CDR3 is TGCGCCAGCAGCATAACTAGCGGGGGGGCATACGAGCAGTACTTC.

The rearrangement uses TRBV7-9 and TRBJ1-1; D is ambiguous. Germline V lookup: CDR1 SEHNR, CDR2 FQNEAQ (reference sequence). V lost 5 bases to trimming and J lost 6 bases, with 13 bases between them. CDR3 length equals 13 residues. CDR3 loop: CASSLRAGSEAFF. The CDR3 nucleotides read TGTGCCAGCAGCCTTCGAGCGGGTTCTGAAGCTTTCTTT.

The chain employs TRBV5-1 and TRBJ2-7, with 11 bases identical to TRBD1. Germline loops: CDR1 SGHRS, CDR2 YFSETQ. Trimming removed 1 base from V and 5 bases from J; junction bases left unmatched: 17. The CDR3 has 19 residues. The CDR3 DNA reads as TGCGCCAGCAGCTTGTCGTTGTGGACAGGGGGCGCTGGGGCGGACGAGCAGTACTTC. It yields the protein CASSLSLWTGGAGADEQYF.

The V and J genes are TRBV19 and TRBJ1-5; perhaps TRBD1 as D (5 bases). Deletions cut 5 bases from V and 1 base from J, with 18 bases between. The CDR3 is 17 residues long. Germline V gene lookup returns CDR1 LNHDA and CDR2 SQIVND (reference sequence). The CDR3: CASSDPPGSMSNQPQHF. CDR3 in DNA: TGTGCCAGTAGTGACCCTCCAGGGTCCATGAGCAATCAGCCCCAGCATTTT.

The chain couples TRBV6-6 to TRBJ2-3; the match to TRBD2 covers 9 bases. The J segment lost 4 bases and the V segment lost 8 bases, leaving 10 bases of the junction unmatched. CDR1 and CDR2 from the germline V gene are MNHNY and SVGAGI (reference sequence). The CDR3 has 15 amino acids. This CDR3 reads CASAKGRGGADTQYF. In nucleotides, the CDR3 is TGTGCCAGCGCAAAAGGGCGGGGGGGCGCAGATACGCAGTATTTT.